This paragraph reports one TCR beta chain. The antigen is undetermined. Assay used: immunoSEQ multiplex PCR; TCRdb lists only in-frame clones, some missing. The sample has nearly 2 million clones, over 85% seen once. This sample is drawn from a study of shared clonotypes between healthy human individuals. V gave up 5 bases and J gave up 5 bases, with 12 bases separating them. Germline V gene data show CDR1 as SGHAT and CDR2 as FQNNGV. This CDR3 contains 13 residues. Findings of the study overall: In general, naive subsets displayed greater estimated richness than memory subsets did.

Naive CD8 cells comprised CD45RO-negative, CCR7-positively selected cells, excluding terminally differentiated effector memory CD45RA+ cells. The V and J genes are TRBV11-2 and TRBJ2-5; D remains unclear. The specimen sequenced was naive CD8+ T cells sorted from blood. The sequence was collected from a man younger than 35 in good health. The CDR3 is CASSATRGETQYF. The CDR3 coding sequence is TGTGCCAGCAGCGCGACCCGAGGCGAGACCCAGTACTTC.